The T cell receptor (beta chain) under discussion was sequenced for a study of blood T cell repertoires in COVID-19. Study summary: Sources were T cells, B-cell-depleted T cells, or PBMCs; the material itself was cDNA or gDNA.

Measured with immunoSEQ multiplex PCR; TCRdb has only the in-frame clones, and not every one. The data show roughly 290,000 clones, with around 85% seen just once and around 2.1% held by the top ten. Germline V CDR1 and CDR2: SGHAT, FQNNGV. This CDR3 is built from 14 residues. Trimming left V 5 bases short and J 3 bases short, with 10 bases between. Categorization into cohorts depended on clinical history that participants reported. For recovered donors of Cohort 3, there were two negative PCRs, clearance, or symptom resolution. The sequence was collected from a man aged 25 to 40 who had recovered from COVID-19. V and J are TRBV11-2 and TRBJ2-2; D might be TRBD1 (6 bases). What was sequenced was PBMCs or T cells enriched from blood (not recorded which). The CDR3 DNA sequence: TGTGCCAGCAGCCAACGGACAGACACCGGGGAGCTGTTTTTT. Residues: CASSQRTDTGELFF.